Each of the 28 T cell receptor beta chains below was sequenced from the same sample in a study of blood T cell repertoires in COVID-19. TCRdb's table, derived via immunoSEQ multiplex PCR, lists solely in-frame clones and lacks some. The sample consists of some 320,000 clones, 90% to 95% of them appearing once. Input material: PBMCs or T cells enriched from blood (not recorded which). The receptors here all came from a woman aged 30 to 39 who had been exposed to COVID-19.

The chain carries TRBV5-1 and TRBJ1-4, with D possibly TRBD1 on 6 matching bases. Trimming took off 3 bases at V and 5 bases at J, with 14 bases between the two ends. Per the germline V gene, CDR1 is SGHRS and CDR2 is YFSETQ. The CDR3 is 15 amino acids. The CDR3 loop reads CASSWSGTSNEKLFF. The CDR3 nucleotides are TGCGCCAGCAGCTGGTCCGGGACATCAAATGAAAAACTGTTTTTT.

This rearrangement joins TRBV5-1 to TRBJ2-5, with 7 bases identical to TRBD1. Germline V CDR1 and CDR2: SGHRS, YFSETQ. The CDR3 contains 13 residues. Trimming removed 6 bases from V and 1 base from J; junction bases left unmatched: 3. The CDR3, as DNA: TGCGCCAGCATGGGGACAGCCCAAGAGACCCAGTACTTC. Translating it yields CASMGTAQETQYF.

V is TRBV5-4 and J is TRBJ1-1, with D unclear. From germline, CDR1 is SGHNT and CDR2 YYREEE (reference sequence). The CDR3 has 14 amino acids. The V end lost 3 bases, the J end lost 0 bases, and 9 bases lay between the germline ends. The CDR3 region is CASSSPDLNTEAFF. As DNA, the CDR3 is TGTGCCAGCAGCTCCCCGGACTTGAACACTGAAGCTTTCTTT.

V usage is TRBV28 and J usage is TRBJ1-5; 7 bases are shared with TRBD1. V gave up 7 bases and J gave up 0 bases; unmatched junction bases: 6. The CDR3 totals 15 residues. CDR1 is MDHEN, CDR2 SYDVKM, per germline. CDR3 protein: CASTLDRVSNQPQHF. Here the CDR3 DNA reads TGTGCCAGCACCCTAGACAGGGTTAGCAATCAGCCCCAGCATTTT.

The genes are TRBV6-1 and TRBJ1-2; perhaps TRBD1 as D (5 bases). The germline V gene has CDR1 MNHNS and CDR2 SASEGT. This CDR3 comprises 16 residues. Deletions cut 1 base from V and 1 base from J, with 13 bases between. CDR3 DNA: TGTGCCAGCAGTGAAGTAGGTGGGGCGCTTAACTATGGCTACACCTTC. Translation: CASSEVGGALNYGYTF.

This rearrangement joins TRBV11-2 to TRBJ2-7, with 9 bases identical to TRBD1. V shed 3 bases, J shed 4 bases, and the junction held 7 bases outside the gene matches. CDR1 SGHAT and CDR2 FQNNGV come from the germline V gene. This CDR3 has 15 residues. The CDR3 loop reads CASSFMTGGAYEQYF. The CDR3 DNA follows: TGTGCCAGCAGCTTCATGACAGGGGGAGCTTACGAGCAGTACTTC.

For the CDR3, the DNA is TGCGCCAGCAGCTTGGCGGCAGGGGGCTCGTATGGCTACACCTTC. Translation: CASSLAAGGSYGYTF. The rearrangement links TRBV5-1 to TRBJ1-2; 8 bases line up with TRBD1. Trimming removed 0 bases from V and 5 bases from J; junction bases left unmatched: 6. Germline CDR1 and CDR2: SGHRS and YFSETQ. The length of the CDR3 is 15 residues.

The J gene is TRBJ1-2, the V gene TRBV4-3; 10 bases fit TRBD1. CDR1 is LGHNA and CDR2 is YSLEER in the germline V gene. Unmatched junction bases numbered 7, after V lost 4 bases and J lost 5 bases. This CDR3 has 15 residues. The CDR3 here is CASSPAGQGTYGYTF. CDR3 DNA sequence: TGCGCCAGCAGCCCGGCGGGACAGGGGACTTATGGCTACACCTTC.

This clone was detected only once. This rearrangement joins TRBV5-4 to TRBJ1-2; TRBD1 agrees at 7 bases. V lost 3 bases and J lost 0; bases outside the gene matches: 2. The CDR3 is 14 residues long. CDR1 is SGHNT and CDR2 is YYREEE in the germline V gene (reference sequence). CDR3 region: CASSSGQTNYGYTF. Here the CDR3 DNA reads TGTGCCAGCAGCTCGGGACAGACTAACTATGGCTACACCTTC.

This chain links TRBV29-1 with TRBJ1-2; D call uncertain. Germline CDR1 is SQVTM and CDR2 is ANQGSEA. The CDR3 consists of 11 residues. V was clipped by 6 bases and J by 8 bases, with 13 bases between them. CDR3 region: CSVASTRGYTF. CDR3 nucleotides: TGCAGCGTCGCTAGTACAAGGGGCTACACCTTC.

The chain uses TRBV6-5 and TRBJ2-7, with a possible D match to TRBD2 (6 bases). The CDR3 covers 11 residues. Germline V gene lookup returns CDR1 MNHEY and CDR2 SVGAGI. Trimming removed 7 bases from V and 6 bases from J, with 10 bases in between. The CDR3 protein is CASNRGLEQYF. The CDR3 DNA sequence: TGTGCCAGCAATAGGGGACTCGAGCAGTACTTC.

The DNA of the CDR3 is TGTGCCAGCAGTAGGAGGGGTCCCCCTTCTAATGAAAAACTGTTTTTT. It codes for CASSRRGPPSNEKLFF. The chain has TRBV27 and TRBJ1-4; tentatively, D is TRBD1 (5 bases). The V gene lost 5 bases and the J gene lost 3 bases, with 16 bases spanning the gap. This CDR3 is 16 amino acids long. The germline V gene encodes CDR1 MNHEY and CDR2 SMNVEV (reference sequence).

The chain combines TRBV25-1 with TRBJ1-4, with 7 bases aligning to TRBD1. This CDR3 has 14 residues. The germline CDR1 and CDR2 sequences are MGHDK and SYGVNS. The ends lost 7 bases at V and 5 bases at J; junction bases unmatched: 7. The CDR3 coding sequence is TGTGCCAGCAAGAGGAACAGGGGAAATGAAAAACTGTTTTTT. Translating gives CASKRNRGNEKLFF.

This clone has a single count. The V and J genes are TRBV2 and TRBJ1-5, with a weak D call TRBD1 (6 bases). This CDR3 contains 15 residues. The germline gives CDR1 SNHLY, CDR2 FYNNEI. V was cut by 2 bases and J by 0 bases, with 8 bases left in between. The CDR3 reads CASSELGHSNQPQHF. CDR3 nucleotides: TGTGCCAGCAGTGAATTGGGACATAGCAATCAGCCCCAGCATTTT.

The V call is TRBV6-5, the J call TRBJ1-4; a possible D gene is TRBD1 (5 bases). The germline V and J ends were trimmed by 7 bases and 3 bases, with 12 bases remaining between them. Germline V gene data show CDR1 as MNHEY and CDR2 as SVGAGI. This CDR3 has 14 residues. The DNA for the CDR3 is TGTGCCAGCAAATCAGGGCCGCCTAATGAAAAACTGTTTTTT. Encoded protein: CASKSGPPNEKLFF.

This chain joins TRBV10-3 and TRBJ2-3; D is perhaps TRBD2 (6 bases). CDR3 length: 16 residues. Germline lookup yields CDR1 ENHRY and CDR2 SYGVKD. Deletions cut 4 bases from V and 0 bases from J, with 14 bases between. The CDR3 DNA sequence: TGTGCCATCAGTGCTTTCGGGGGATCTAGCACAGATACGCAGTATTTT. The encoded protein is CAISAFGGSSTDTQYF.

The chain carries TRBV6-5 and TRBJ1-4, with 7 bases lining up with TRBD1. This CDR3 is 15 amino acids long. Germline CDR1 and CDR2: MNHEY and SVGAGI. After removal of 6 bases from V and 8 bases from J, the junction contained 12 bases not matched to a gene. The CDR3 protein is CASSKRGQGEEKLFF. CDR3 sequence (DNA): TGTGCCAGCAGCAAAAGGGGGCAGGGTGAGGAAAAACTGTTTTTT.

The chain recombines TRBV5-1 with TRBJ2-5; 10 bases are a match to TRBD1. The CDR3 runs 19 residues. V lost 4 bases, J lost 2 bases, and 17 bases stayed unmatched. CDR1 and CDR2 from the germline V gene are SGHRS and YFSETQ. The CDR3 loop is CASSPQGDRGGPAQETQYF. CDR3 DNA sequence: TGCGCCAGCAGCCCTCAGGGGGACAGGGGAGGGCCCGCACAAGAGACCCAGTACTTC.

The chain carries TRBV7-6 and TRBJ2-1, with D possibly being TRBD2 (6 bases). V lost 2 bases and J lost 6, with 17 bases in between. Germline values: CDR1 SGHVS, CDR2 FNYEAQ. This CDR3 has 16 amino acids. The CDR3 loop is CASSLSVGLLGNEQFF. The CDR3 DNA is TGTGCCAGCAGCTTATCGGTGGGACTTTTAGGCAATGAGCAGTTCTTC.

The CDR3 is CASSFWIGTSGGAVGTDTQYF. Written as DNA, the CDR3 is TGTGCCAGCAGCTTTTGGATCGGGACTAGCGGGGGGGCCGTGGGCACAGATACGCAGTATTTT. This chain uses TRBV7-8 with TRBJ2-3; 16 bases match TRBD2. There are 21 residues in the CDR3. V gave up 3 bases and J gave up 1 base; unmatched junction bases: 13. The germline V gene encodes CDR1 SGHVS and CDR2 FQNEAQ.

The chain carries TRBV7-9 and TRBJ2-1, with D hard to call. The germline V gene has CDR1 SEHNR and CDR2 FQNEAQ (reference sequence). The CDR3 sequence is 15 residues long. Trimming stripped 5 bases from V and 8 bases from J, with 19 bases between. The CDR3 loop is CASSPLLGPGDEQFF. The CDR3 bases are TGTGCCAGCAGCCCTCTTTTGGGCCCCGGCGATGAGCAGTTCTTC.

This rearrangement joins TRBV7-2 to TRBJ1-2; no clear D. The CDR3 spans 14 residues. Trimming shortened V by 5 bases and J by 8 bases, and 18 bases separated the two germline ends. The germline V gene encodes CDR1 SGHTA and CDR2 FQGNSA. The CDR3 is CASSPQTSGGGYTF. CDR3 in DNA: TGTGCCAGCAGCCCTCAGACCTCGGGCGGGGGCTACACCTTC.

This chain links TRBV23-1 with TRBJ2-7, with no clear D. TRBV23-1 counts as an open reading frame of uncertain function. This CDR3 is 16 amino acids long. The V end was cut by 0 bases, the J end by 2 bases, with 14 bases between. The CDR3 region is CASSQSGTEAPYEQYF. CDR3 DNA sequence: TGCGCCAGCAGTCAATCCGGCACAGAAGCCCCCTACGAGCAGTACTTC.

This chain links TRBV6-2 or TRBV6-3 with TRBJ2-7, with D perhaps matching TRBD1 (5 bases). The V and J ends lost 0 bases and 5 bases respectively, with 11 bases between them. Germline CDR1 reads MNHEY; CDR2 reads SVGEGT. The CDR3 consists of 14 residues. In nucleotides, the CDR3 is TGTGCCAGCAGTTACTCTTTGCAGGGTGACGAGCAGTACTTC. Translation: CASSYSLQGDEQYF.

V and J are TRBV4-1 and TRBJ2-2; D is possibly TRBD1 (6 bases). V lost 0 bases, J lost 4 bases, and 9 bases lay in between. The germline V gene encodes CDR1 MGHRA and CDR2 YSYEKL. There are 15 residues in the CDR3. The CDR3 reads CASSQEPGVTGELFF. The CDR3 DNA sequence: TGCGCCAGCAGCCAAGAACCAGGGGTCACCGGGGAGCTGTTTTTT.

The chain's CDR3 is CASSSGTEAYNEQFF. Here the CDR3 DNA reads TGTGCCAGCAGTTCCGGGACAGAAGCCTACAATGAGCAGTTCTTC. The chain employs TRBV27 and TRBJ2-1; TRBD1 agrees at 7 bases. After removal of 4 bases from V and 2 bases from J, the junction contained 5 bases not matched to a gene. CDR1 is MNHEY and CDR2 is SMNVEV in the germline V gene (reference sequence). The CDR3 loop spans 15 amino acids.

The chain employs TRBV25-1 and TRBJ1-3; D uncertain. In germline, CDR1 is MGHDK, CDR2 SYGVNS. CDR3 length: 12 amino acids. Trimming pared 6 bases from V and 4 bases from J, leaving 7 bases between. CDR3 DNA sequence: TGTGCCAGCAGCCCGCAGGGAAACACCATATATTTT. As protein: CASSPQGNTIYF.

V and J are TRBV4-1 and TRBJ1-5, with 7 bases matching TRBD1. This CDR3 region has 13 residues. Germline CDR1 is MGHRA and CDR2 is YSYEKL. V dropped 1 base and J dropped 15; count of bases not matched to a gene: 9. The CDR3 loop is CASSQVFKTGLHF. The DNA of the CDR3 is TGCGCCAGCAGCCAAGTTTTTAAGACAGGGTTGCATTTT.